This T cell receptor (beta chain) comes out of a study of blood T cell repertoires in COVID-19. Study background: The United States, Italy and Spain provided the acute and convalescent COVID-19 samples. The cDNA or gDNA used as material had been derived from T cells, B-cell-depleted T cells, or PBMCs.

Authors' data handling: Reference gene primer amplification gave nucleated cell count estimates. TCRdb's copy holds only in-frame clones and misses some; the assay was immunoSEQ multiplex PCR. From that table come the V and J calls and clone size; the DNA was used to work out D and trimming. Of 150,000 to 200,000 clones in the sample, 86% were seen once. The V and J ends lost 4 bases and 4 bases, in that order; junction bases with no gene match: 2. Germline V CDR1 and CDR2: SEHNR, FQNEAQ (reference sequence). The CDR3 is made up of 15 amino acids. The clonotype originates from a woman aged 25 to 45 who had recovered from COVID-19. The chain employs TRBV7-9 and TRBJ2-1; TRBD2 matches at 12 bases. The sample taken for sequencing was PBMCs or T cells enriched from blood (not recorded which). The CDR3 is CASSSTSGRYNEQFF. The DNA of the CDR3 is TGTGCCAGCAGCTCCACTAGCGGGAGGTACAATGAGCAGTTCTTC.